This record looks at one TCR beta chain sequence and its context. Its specificity is not known. The same CDR3 also results from other DNA sequences found in this sample. Positive CCR7 selection of CD45RO-negative cells yielded the naive CD8 cells, and terminally differentiated effector memory CD45RA+ cells were excluded. This sample was taken from a study of shared clonotypes between healthy human individuals. Points from the study as a whole: Roughly 4.7% was the fraction of naive CD4 clonotypes found shared across four donors. The study sampled only blood, and tissue repertoires likely differ.

Sequencing used immunoSEQ multiplex PCR; TCRdb keeps in-frame clones, though not all of them. The sample lists some 2 million clones, roughly 94% occurring once. The CDR3 spans 12 residues. V was cut by 3 bases and J by 3 bases, with 6 bases left in between. Germline V gene lookup returns CDR1 MDHEN and CDR2 SYDVKM. This TCR came from a man between 18 and 29 years old in good health. This chain uses TRBV28 with TRBJ2-7; D is unclear. The material sequenced was naive CD8+ T cells sorted from blood. Here the CDR3 reads CASSLGGYEQYF. As DNA, the CDR3 is TGTGCCAGCAGTTTGGGTGGCTACGAGCAGTACTTC.